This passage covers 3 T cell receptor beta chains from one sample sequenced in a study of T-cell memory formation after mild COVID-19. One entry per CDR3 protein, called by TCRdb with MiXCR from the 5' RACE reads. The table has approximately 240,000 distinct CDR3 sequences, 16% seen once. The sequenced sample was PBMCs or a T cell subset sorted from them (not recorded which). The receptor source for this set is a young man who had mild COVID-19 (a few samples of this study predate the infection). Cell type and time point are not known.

The CDR3: CASSLSTGGARGYTF. In nucleotides, the CDR3 is TGTGCCAGCAGCTTAAGTACAGGGGGCGCAAGGGGCTACACCTTC. The chain recombines TRBV7-9 with TRBJ1-2; 9 bases are a match to TRBD1. The germline V gene has CDR1 SEHNR and CDR2 FQNEAQ (reference sequence). The CDR3 length is 15 residues. Trimming removed 2 bases from V and 8 bases from J; junction bases left unmatched: 9.

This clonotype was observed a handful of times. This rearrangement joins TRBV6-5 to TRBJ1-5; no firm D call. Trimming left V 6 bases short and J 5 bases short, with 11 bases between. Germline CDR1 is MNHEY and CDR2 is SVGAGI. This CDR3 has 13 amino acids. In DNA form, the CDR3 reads TGTGCCAGCAGATTGGACGGATATCAGCCCCAGCATTTT. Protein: CASRLDGYQPQHF.

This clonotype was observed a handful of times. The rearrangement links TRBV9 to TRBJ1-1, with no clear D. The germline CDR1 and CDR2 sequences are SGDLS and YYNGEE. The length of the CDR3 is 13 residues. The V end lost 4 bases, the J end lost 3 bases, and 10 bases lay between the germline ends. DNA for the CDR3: TGTGCCAGCAGCACCCATATCGACACTGAAGCTTTCTTT. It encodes CASSTHIDTEAFF.